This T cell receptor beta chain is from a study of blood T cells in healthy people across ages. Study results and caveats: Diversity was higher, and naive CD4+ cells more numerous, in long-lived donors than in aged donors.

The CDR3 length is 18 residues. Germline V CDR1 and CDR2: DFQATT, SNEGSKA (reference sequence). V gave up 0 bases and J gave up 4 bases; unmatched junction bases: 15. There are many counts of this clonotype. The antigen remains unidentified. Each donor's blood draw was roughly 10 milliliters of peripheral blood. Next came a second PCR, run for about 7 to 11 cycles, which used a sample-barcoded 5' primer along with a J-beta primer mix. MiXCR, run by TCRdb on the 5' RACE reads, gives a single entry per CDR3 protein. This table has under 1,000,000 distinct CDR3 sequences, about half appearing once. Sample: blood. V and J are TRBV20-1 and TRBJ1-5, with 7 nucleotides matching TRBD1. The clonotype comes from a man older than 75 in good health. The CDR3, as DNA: TGCAGTGCTAGAGACCATTTTAGGGCAGGGGGGATGAATCAGCCCCAGCATTTT. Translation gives CSARDHFRAGGMNQPQHF.